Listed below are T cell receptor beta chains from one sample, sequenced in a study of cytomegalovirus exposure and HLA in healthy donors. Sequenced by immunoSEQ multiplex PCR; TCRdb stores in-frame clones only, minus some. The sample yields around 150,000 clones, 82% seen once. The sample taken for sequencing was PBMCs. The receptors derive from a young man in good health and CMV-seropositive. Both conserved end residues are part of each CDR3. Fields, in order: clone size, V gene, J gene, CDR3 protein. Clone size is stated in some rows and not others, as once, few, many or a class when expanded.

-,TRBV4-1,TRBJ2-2,CASSQVSVTGELFF
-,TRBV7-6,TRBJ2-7,CASSPLRSYEQYF
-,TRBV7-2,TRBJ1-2,CASSLGGRKGRGYTF
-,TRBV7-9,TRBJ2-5,CASSLEIGLAGVETQYF
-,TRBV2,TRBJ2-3,CASRRLAGGTSTDTQYF
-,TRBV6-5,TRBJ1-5,CASSRQGASNQPQHF
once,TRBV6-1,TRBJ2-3,CASRSRGSTDTQYF
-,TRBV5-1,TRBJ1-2,CASSPEGYGVYTF
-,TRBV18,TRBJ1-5,CASSVQGNQPQHF
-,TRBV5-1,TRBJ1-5,CASSPGPGGNQPQHF
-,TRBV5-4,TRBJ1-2,CASSPGLNNYGYTF
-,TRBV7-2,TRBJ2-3,CASSLSIGGRGGDTQYF
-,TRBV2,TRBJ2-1,CASSEKFVGDNEQFF
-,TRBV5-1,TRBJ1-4,CASSYAPGQGNEKLFF
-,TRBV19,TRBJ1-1,CASSIAVGSSEAFF
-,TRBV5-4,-,CASSLAAKAGSYEQYF
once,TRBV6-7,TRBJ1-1,CASRSRQGGGTEAFF
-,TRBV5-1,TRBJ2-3,CASSAGDSTDTQYF
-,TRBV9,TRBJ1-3,CASSVEWGAGNTIYF
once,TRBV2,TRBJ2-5,CATRLAGAPGETQYF
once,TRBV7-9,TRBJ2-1,CASSPTSGDYYNEQFF
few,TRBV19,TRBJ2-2,CASSNPLTGIGELFF
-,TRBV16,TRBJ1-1,CASSRTGDAEAFF
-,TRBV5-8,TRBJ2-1,CASSLAGEPYNEQFF
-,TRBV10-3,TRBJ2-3,CAISDLAGGPGGTQYF
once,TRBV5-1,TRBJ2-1,CASSPQGENEQFF
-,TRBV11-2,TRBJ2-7,CASSLARGVYEQYF
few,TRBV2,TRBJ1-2,CASSQWTGSRGYTF
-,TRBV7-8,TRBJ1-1,CASSLLSVNTEAFF
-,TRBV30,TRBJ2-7,CAWSDALTGRGTYEQYF
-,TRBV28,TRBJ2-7,CASTTFAAGLARRYEQYF
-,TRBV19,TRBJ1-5,CASSSLDPGGGQPQHF
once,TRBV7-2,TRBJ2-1,CASSPSGGNYNEQFF
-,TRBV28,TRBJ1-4,CASRRITGGAFTNEKLFF
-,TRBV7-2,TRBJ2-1,CASSLSEADEQFF
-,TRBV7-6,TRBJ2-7,CASRLSGAQYF
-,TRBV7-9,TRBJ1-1,CASSPTTGPEAFF
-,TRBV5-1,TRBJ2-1,CASSSGQGGNEQFF
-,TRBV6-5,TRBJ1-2,CASSFLFGQGNYGYTF
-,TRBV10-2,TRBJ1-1,CASSENRRGNTEAFF
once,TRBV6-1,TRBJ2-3,CASSEGTGADTQYF
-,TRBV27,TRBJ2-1,CASSSPLLLSGYNEQFF
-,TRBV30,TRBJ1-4,CAWTRRSSNEKLFF
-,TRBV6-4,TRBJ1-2,CASSYQVGQGLRYTF
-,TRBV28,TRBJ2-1,CASSSGQGALYNEQFF
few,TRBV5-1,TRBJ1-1,CASSLGAGDTEAFF
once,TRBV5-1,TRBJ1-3,CASSTGQGGGNTIYF
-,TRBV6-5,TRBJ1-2,CASRKGNYGYTF
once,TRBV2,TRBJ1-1,CASSEGQQNTEAFF
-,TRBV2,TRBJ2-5,CASSVRGGETQYF
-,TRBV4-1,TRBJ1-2,CASSQELAVPYGYTF
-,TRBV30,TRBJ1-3,CAWSVSVVGNTIYF
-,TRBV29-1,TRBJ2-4,CSVGQDKNIQYF
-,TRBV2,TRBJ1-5,CARGGIDGNQPQHF